One sample yielded the 25 T cell receptor beta chains listed below, sequenced in a study of cytomegalovirus exposure and HLA in healthy donors. TCRdb's table, derived via immunoSEQ multiplex PCR, lists solely in-frame clones and lacks some. The sample consists of more than 200,000 clones, 90% of them appearing once. The material sequenced was PBMCs. The receptors originated from a woman under 40 in good health and CMV-seronegative.

Here the CDR3 DNA reads TGCGCCAGCAGCCAAGGGACAGCGAACAATGAGCAGTTCTTC. Its protein is CASSQGTANNEQFF. This rearrangement joins TRBV4-3 to TRBJ2-1, with D possibly being TRBD1 (6 bases). Germline CDR1 and CDR2: LGHNA and YSLEER. V was shortened by 1 base and J by 5 bases, with 9 bases between the two germline ends. The CDR3 sequence is 14 residues long.

V and J are TRBV27 and TRBJ2-3; D is perhaps TRBD1 or TRBD2 (5 bases each). The CDR3 sequence is 13 residues long. The germline V gene encodes CDR1 MNHEY and CDR2 SMNVEV (reference sequence). Trimming cost V 2 bases and J 9 bases, with 12 bases left between them. The CDR3, as DNA: TGTGCCAGCAGTTTAGCTGGGGACGGGACGCAGTATTTT. As protein: CASSLAGDGTQYF.

The chain links TRBV28 to TRBJ2-7; 7 bases line up with TRBD1. This CDR3 region has 16 residues. CDR1 MDHEN and CDR2 SYDVKM come from the germline V gene. After removal of 2 bases from V and 6 bases from J, the junction contained 13 bases not matched to a gene. The CDR3 sequence is CASSLTGTANGGEQYF. The CDR3 DNA reads TGTGCCAGCAGTTTAACCGGGACAGCAAATGGAGGCGAGCAGTACTTC.

V usage is TRBV11-3 and J usage is TRBJ2-1; D not certain. V was pared by 3 bases and J by 9 bases, with 6 bases between. Germline V gene lookup returns CDR1 SGHNT and CDR2 YENEEA. The CDR3 sequence is 11 residues long. The CDR3 DNA reads TGTGCCAGCAGCTTGAGTCTTGAGCAGTTCTTC. Its translation is CASSLSLEQFF.

J is TRBJ2-1 and V is TRBV10-3; 7 nucleotides line up with TRBD2. The V and J ends lost 9 bases and 6 bases, in that order; junction bases with no gene match: 14. Germline V gene lookup returns CDR1 ENHRY and CDR2 SYGVKD. The CDR3 covers 15 residues. CDR3 amino acids: CAIGIAGGYFNEQFF. CDR3 sequence (DNA): TGTGCCATTGGGATAGCGGGCGGGTATTTCAATGAGCAGTTCTTC.

The chain has TRBV7-3 and TRBJ2-7, with 8 positions matching TRBD2. Trimming took 1 base from V and 3 from J; bases not matched to a gene: 8. Germline V gives CDR1 SGHTA, CDR2 FQGTGA. This CDR3 has 16 amino acids. The CDR3 DNA reads as TGTGCCAGCAGCTTAAAGGGGGGAGCGGGAGTCTACGAGCAGTACTTC. It translates to CASSLKGGAGVYEQYF.

This chain uses TRBV5-4 with TRBJ2-7, with D perhaps given as TRBD1 or TRBD2 (5 bases each). The CDR3 loop spans 14 amino acids. Germline CDR1 is SGHNT and CDR2 is YYREEE (reference sequence). Trimming pared 5 bases from V and 2 bases from J, leaving 14 bases between. CDR3 nucleotides: TGTGCCAGCAGTTCCGGGACGGGCCCCTACGAGCAGTACTTC. Translated, it gives CASSSGTGPYEQYF.

The chain has TRBV7-9 and TRBJ2-7; no reliable D call. The CDR3 is 15 amino acids. V lost 4 bases to trimming and J lost 0 bases, with 13 bases between them. The germline V gene encodes CDR1 SEHNR and CDR2 FQNEAQ (reference sequence). The DNA of the CDR3 is TGTGCCAGCAGCTGGTCCGGAAGTAACTCCTACGAGCAGTACTTC. Amino acid sequence: CASSWSGSNSYEQYF.

Concerning this clone itself: Other nucleotide sequences in the sample specify the same CDR3. The chain joins TRBV18 to TRBJ2-7; D unclear. The CDR3 contains 13 residues. The V end lost 3 bases, the J end lost 0 bases, and 6 bases lay between the germline ends. The germline CDR1 and CDR2 sequences are KGHSH and LQKENI. The CDR3 sequence: CASSPGVSYEQYF. The CDR3 DNA is TGTGCCAGCTCACCTGGGGTCTCCTACGAGCAGTACTTC. The full variable domain, rest sourced from reference TRBV18 and TRBJ2-7, is NAGVMQNPRHLVRRRGQEARLRCSPMKGHSHVYWYRQLPEEGLKFMVYLQKENIIDESGMPKERFSAEFPKEGPSILRIQQVVRGDSAAYFCASSPGVSYEQYFGPGTRLTVT.

The CDR3 is CASSPLNRLAGARYEQYF. The CDR3 coding sequence is TGTGCCAGCAGCCCCCTAAACCGACTAGCGGGAGCAAGGTACGAGCAGTACTTC. The genes are TRBV11-2 and TRBJ2-7; 12 bases are shared with TRBD2. This CDR3 has 18 residues. V was clipped by 5 bases and J by 4 bases; unmatched bases: 15. Germline V gives CDR1 SGHAT, CDR2 FQNNGV. The whole variable domain, filled in from reference TRBV11-2 and TRBJ2-7, reads EAGVAQSPRYKIIEKRQSVAFWCNPISGHATLYWYQQILGQGPKLLIQFQNNGVVDDSQLPKDRFSAERLKGVDSTLKIQPAKLEDSAVYLCASSPLNRLAGARYEQYFGPGTRLTVT.

The V and J genes are TRBV27 and TRBJ2-7; no clear D. Germline V gene data show CDR1 as MNHEY and CDR2 as SMNVEV (reference sequence). The V end lost 5 bases, the J end lost 3 bases, and 11 bases lay between the germline ends. There are 13 residues in the CDR3. CDR3 region: CASSLGTIYEQYF. DNA of the CDR3: TGTGCCAGCAGTCTGGGAACCATCTACGAGCAGTACTTC.

This clone appeared once. This rearrangement joins TRBV15 to TRBJ2-7; tentatively, D is TRBD1 or TRBD2 (5 bases each). The CDR3 covers 16 residues. Looked up from germline, CDR1 is LNHNV and CDR2 is YYDKDF (reference sequence). The V gene lost 4 bases and the J gene lost 0 bases, with 16 bases spanning the gap. The CDR3, as DNA: TGTGCCACCAGCACGACGTCGGGACCCAGCTCCTACGAGCAGTACTTC. It is translated as CATSTTSGPSSYEQYF. The full variable domain, rest sourced from reference TRBV15 and TRBJ2-7, is DAMVIQNPRYQVTQFGKPVTLSCSQTLNHNVMYWYQQKSSQAPKLLFHYYDKDFNNEADTPDNFQSRRPNTSFCFLDIRSPGLGDTAMYLCATSTTSGPSSYEQYFGPGTRLTVT.

A few counts support this clone. The V gene is TRBV19, the J gene TRBJ2-7; 11 nucleotides match TRBD1. V was clipped by 8 bases and J by 2 bases; unmatched bases: 2. The CDR3 totals 13 residues. The V gene's germline CDR1 is LNHDA and CDR2 SQIVND (reference sequence). CDR3 protein: CASGQGAPYEQYF. As DNA, the CDR3 is TGTGCCAGTGGACAGGGGGCGCCCTACGAGCAGTACTTC. Drawing the rest from reference TRBV19 and TRBJ2-7, the complete variable domain is DGGITQSPKYLFRKEGQNVTLSCEQNLNHDAMYWYRQDPGQGLRLIYYSQIVNDFQKGDIAEGYSVSREKKESFPLTVTSAQKNPTAFYLCASGQGAPYEQYFGPGTRLTVT.

This clone came up once. The chain employs TRBV27 and TRBJ1-5; D gene uncertain. The CDR3 runs 12 residues. V dropped 5 bases and J dropped 8 bases, with 10 bases sitting between them. Per germline, CDR1 MNHEY and CDR2 SMNVEV (reference sequence). Written as DNA, the CDR3 is TGTGCCAGCAGTCATCTCCGGGAGCCCCAGCATTTT. This translates into CASSHLREPQHF.

V gene TRBV7-9 combines with J gene TRBJ1-5; D gene unclear. The CDR3 totals 12 residues. Trimming left V 5 bases short and J 7 bases short, with 9 bases between. Germline loops: CDR1 SEHNR, CDR2 FQNEAQ (reference sequence). CDR3 sequence reads: CASSMGGQPQHF. DNA for the CDR3: TGTGCCAGCAGCATGGGTGGCCAGCCCCAGCATTTT.

This sequence joins TRBV7-2 and TRBJ2-1; possible D gene TRBD1, 5 bases. V shed 2 bases and J shed 8 bases, with 10 bases lying between them. The CDR3 loop spans 13 amino acids. Germline assignment: CDR1 SGHTA and CDR2 FQGNSA. The CDR3 is CASSLTSRDEQFF. Here the CDR3 DNA reads TGTGCCAGCAGCTTAACCTCCAGGGATGAGCAGTTCTTC.

V gene TRBV7-8 combines with J gene TRBJ2-2; 8 nucleotides agree with TRBD1. V shed 3 bases and J 4 bases; nucleotides not matched to a gene: 4. Germline CDR1 reads SGHVS; CDR2 reads FQNEAQ. This CDR3 comprises 15 residues. The CDR3 here is CASSLDRVRTGELFF. For the CDR3, the DNA is TGTGCCAGCAGCTTGGACAGGGTACGCACCGGGGAGCTGTTTTTT.

CDR3 DNA sequence: TGTGCCAGCAGCTTAGATCTAGCGCTCAGTCGCCCGGAAGAGACCCAGTACTTC. Translated, it gives CASSLDLALSRPEETQYF. The rearrangement links TRBV7-6 to TRBJ2-5; D possibly corresponds to TRBD2 (6 bases). The length of the CDR3 is 18 residues. Looked up from germline, CDR1 is SGHVS and CDR2 is FNYEAQ. Trimming took 1 base from V and 3 from J, leaving 21 bases between them.

The gene calls are TRBV2 and TRBJ2-2; D is tentatively TRBD1 or TRBD2 (6 bases each). Per the germline V gene, CDR1 is SNHLY and CDR2 is FYNNEI. The CDR3 is 14 amino acids. V was pared by 7 bases and J by 6 bases, with 15 bases between. The CDR3 spells CASKGGQYSGELFF. CDR3 sequence (DNA): TGTGCCAGCAAGGGGGGCCAATACTCCGGGGAGCTGTTTTTT.

V and J are TRBV25-1 and TRBJ2-3; possibly TRBD1 for D (6 bases). From germline, CDR1 is MGHDK and CDR2 SYGVNS. The CDR3 runs 17 residues. V lost 1 base and J 6 bases, leaving 20 bases between the germline ends. CDR3 nucleotides: TGTGCCAGCAGTGAATGGACAGTGACCGCGGGCCACGATACGCAGTATTTT. It specifies CASSEWTVTAGHDTQYF.

The genes are TRBV6-6 and TRBJ2-7; D tentatively fits TRBD1 or TRBD2 (5 bases each). The CDR3 loop spans 16 amino acids. V was trimmed by 6 bases and J by 2 bases, leaving 20 bases between them. Looked up from germline, CDR1 is MNHNY and CDR2 is SVGAGI (reference sequence). The CDR3 region is CASSGDPGRGPYEQYF. In nucleotides, the CDR3 is TGTGCCAGCAGCGGAGACCCGGGACGGGGTCCCTACGAGCAGTACTTC.

The chain employs TRBV11-3 and TRBJ2-1; the match to TRBD2 covers 10 bases. From germline, CDR1 is SGHNT and CDR2 YENEEA. Germline trimming cut 5 bases from V and 4 bases from J; bases unmatched to any gene: 5. The CDR3 runs to 15 residues. CDR3 protein: CASSLLAGVYNEQFF. The DNA of the CDR3 is TGTGCCAGCAGCCTTCTAGCGGGAGTATACAATGAGCAGTTCTTC.

This clone was seen once. The gene calls are TRBV12-2 and TRBJ2-3. TRBV12-2 is a documented pseudogene. The CDR3 length is 18 residues. CDR3 coding DNA: TGTGCAAGTCGCTTACGCAGTCCGGACCAAGCTAGCACAGATACGCAGTATTTT. It yields the protein CASRLRSPDQASTDTQYF.

The chain recombines TRBV6-6 with TRBJ2-3; D remains unclear. This CDR3 is built from 14 residues. V was shortened by 5 bases and J by 2 bases, with 11 bases between the two germline ends. Germline V CDR1 and CDR2: MNHNY, SVGAGI (reference sequence). CDR3: CASSSLGFTDTQYF. The DNA for the CDR3 is TGTGCCAGCAGTAGCCTAGGGTTCACAGATACGCAGTATTTT.

The chain recombines TRBV28 with TRBJ2-3, with a possible D match to TRBD1 (6 bases). V was pared by 3 bases and J by 2 bases, with 15 bases between. The V gene's germline CDR1 is MDHEN and CDR2 SYDVKM. CDR3 length equals 16 residues. The CDR3 region has the DNA TGTGCCAGCAGTTTTCCAGGGACACAAAACACAGATACGCAGTATTTT. Translation gives CASSFPGTQNTDTQYF.